This TCR beta chain was captured by sequencing in a study of early T cells in non-severe SARS-CoV-2 infection (dated by TCRdb to the early 2020s). For the wider study: Because TCR sequencing relied on bulk RNA taken from unsorted whole blood, pairing of alpha and beta chains was not possible.

This clonotype was seen repeatedly, ten times or more. Its antigen remains unidentified. It has no much larger one-base neighbor in the sample; base qualities were not kept. The germline V gene encodes CDR1 MNHNS and CDR2 SASEGT. The CDR3 has 15 amino acids, counting the end cysteine and phenylalanine. Solely the CDR3 DNA is kept, with 45 bases framed from the first base. V sheds 7 bases and J sheds 3 bases, leaving 17 bases between their ends. The study was a case-control design nested within a healthcare worker cohort in London, UK, with weekly nasopharyngeal swab PCR tests and blood sampling. Healthcare workers were recruited during the week of the UK lockdown, between 23 and 31 March 2020, and followed weekly for up to 16 weeks. Preparation of the library involved 5' RACE. The sample was run on a NextSeq 500. In the TCR library protocol, unique molecular identifiers were attached to individual cDNA molecules to correct for PCR bias and sequencing error. Both TCR alpha and beta chains were sequenced, and tight co-correlation was observed between alpha and beta sequence abundances in each sample. The paper's processing steps were these. V gene, J gene and CDR3 annotation of TCR sequences was performed with Decombinator V4. TCRs were defined as expanded if a significant change between any two time points was detected under a Poisson model with p below 0.0001. TCR abundances were normalised to the total number of TCRs sequenced per sample and expressed as counts per million. MAIT TCRs were defined by TRAV1-2 paired with TRAJ12, TRAJ20 or TRAJ33, and iNKT TCRs by TRAV10 paired with TRAJ18. VDJdb, accessed 1 November 2021, was searched for CMV, EBV and SARS-CoV-2 annotated TCRs, with TCRs annotated for multiple antigens excluded. TCRdb reworked the public reads: Q25 trimming with fastp, MiXCR clone assembly, productive beta chains retained. Under each unique CDR3 protein, matching rows form one entry showing the most common genes and DNA. V and J calls and clone size were set by TCRdb, not the authors. Present in this sample are tens of thousands of distinct CDR3 sequences, 5.8% of which were seen just once. The ten largest make up about 8% of the sample.

Beyond this particular receptor, the publication reports: VDJdb matching was skewed toward anti-spike CD8 responses, so virus-specific expansions were likely underestimated and private and CD4 specificities were missed.

The V gene is TRBV6-1 and the J gene is TRBJ2-3, with no confidently assigned D gene. Sequencing was done on a sample of whole blood. This clonotype was sampled from an adult who was a healthcare worker with PCR-confirmed SARS-CoV-2 infection or an uninfected control (not recorded which). Here the CDR3 is given as CASIPGSYGTDTQYF. The nucleotides are TGTGCCAGCATCCCTGGATCTTATGGGACAGATACGCAGTATTTT.